These T cell receptor beta chains were read from a single sample in a study of blood T cell repertoires in COVID-19. The protocol was immunoSEQ multiplex PCR, while the TCRdb copy is restricted to in-frame clones and leaves out a portion. The table has roughly 150,000 clones, around 82% seen once. The specimen sequenced was peripheral blood. These receptors originate from a woman aged 80 or over with acute or convalescent COVID-19. Both conserved end residues are part of each CDR3. The D gene is left open where the match is weak. Expanded clones get a size class; other rows say once, few or many, or leave the size out.

TRBV7-9	NA	NA	TRBJ1-4	CASSLDLRTNEKLFF	TGTGCCAGCAGCTTAGATCTCAGAACTAATGAAAAACTGTTTTTT
TRBV5-6	NA	NA	TRBJ1-2	CASSFPQGIYGYTF	TGTGCCAGCAGCTTTCCCCAGGGGATCTATGGCTACACCTTC
TRBV9	NA	NA	TRBJ2-7	CASSVGPQGRRDEQYF	TGTGCCAGCAGCGTAGGGCCCCAGGGAAGAAGGGACGAGCAGTACTTC
TRBV21-1	NA	NA	TRBJ2-4	CASSSPGQGAGAKNIQYF	TGTGCCAGCAGCAGCCCGGGACAGGGGGCAGGAGCCAAAAACATTCAGTACTTC
TRBV18	TRBD1	few	TRBJ2-7	CASSPLDRLSYEQYF	TGTGCCAGCTCACCCCTGGACAGGCTTTCCTACGAGCAGTACTTC
TRBV7-2	TRBD1	few	TRBJ1-6	CASSARGPGANSPLHF	TGTGCCAGCAGCGCCAGGGGGCCAGGAGCTAATTCACCCCTCCACTTT
TRBV7-9	TRBD1	once	TRBJ1-1	CASSEQGANTEAFF	TGTGCCAGCAGCGAACAGGGGGCAAACACTGAAGCTTTCTTT
TRBV6-2/TRBV6-3	NA	NA	TRBJ1-1	CASSYPGGAEAFF	TGTGCCAGCAGTTACCCGGGGGGCGCGGAAGCTTTCTTT
TRBV3-1/TRBV3-2	NA	NA	TRBJ2-3	CASSPYGRPGTDTQYF	TGTGCCAGCAGCCCATATGGGAGACCGGGCACAGATACGCAGTATTTT
TRBV7-4	TRBD1	once	TRBJ1-3	CASTSGATGSLSGNTIYF	TGTGCCAGCACCTCGGGGGCGACAGGGTCCCTCTCTGGAAACACCATATATTTT
TRBV5-1	NA	NA	TRBJ2-7	CASSLIAVTYEQYF	TGCGCCAGCAGCTTGATAGCGGTAACCTACGAGCAGTACTTC
TRBV28	TRBD1	NA	TRBJ1-6	CASSPTGVQSPLHF	TGTGCCAGCAGTCCCACAGGGGTTCAGTCACCCCTCCACTTT